The subject of this entry is one T cell receptor (beta chain). Other DNA sequences within the sample encode an identical CDR3. This sample is drawn from a study of blood T cell repertoires in COVID-19. As for the study in general: The cDNA or gDNA used as material had been derived from T cells, B-cell-depleted T cells, or PBMCs.

Trimming at V came to 0 bases and at J to 5 bases, leaving 3 bases not matched to a gene. This CDR3 comprises 15 residues. CDR1 is SGDLS and CDR2 is YYNGEE in the germline V gene. How the authors handled the data: Amplification of reference gene primers was used by the study to estimate nucleated cell counts. Only in-frame clones appear in the TCRdb table, and some are missing; sequencing was by immunoSEQ multiplex PCR. V, J and clone size reflect that table, while D and trimming were determined from the DNA. Seen here are 50,000 to 65,000 clones, approximately 82% observed once, and the top ten hold around 6.6%.

The clonotype comes from a human donor in a cohort sampled during active COVID-19. This sequence joins TRBV9 and TRBJ2-5, with TRBD1 identical over 11 bases. Specimen: peripheral blood. This CDR3 is CASSVVGQGGETQYF. The CDR3 DNA reads TGTGCCAGCAGCGTAGTGGGACAGGGGGGGGAGACCCAGTACTTC.